The 6 T cell receptor beta chains listed next were all sequenced from one sample in a study of regulatory T cells in long-lasting Graves disease. Time point described: newly diagnosed GD, antithyroid drugs for less than 3 months. Following extraction of RNA from PBMCs, that RNA was used to make the TCR library. iRepertoire HTBI primers and Arm-PCR of CDR3 regions built TCR beta libraries. One entry per CDR3 protein, called by TCRdb with MiXCR from the multiplex PCR reads. The sample lists 370,000 or so distinct CDR3 sequences, 15% to 20% seen once, with around 20% in the top ten. The data also belong to a second study, concerning T cells in Graves' hyperthyroidism and ophthalmopathy.

The sequencing here drew on peripheral blood mononuclear cells (PBMCs), taken at new diagnosis, from a patient treated with antithyroid drugs. The source is a woman between 18 and 29 years old with Graves disease.

This clonotype was observed many times. The chain is built from TRBV20-1 and TRBJ1-5, with unresolved D. V was clipped by 4 bases and J by 5 bases, with 12 bases between them. Germline-derived CDR1 and CDR2 are DFQATT and SNEGSKA (reference sequence). The CDR3 runs 13 residues. This CDR3 reads CSATARKDQPQHF. The CDR3 region has the DNA TGCAGTGCTACAGCCAGAAAGGATCAGCCCCAGCATTTT.

As for this clonotype: Since a much larger clone is just one base distant, this may be a read error. The chain links TRBV6-1 to TRBJ2-1, with 14 bases aligning to TRBD2. Germline V gene sequence: CDR1 MNHNS, CDR2 SASEGT. The CDR3 consists of 14 residues. The CDR3 DNA is TGTGCCAGCGACCCGGGACTAGCGGGAGATGACCAGTTCTTC. This gives the protein CASDPGLAGDDQFF.

The gene calls are TRBV9 and TRBJ2-1; D is possibly TRBD2 (5 bases). V was cut by 0 bases and J by 0 bases, with 10 bases left in between. In germline, CDR1 is SGDLS, CDR2 YYNGEE. The CDR3 extends over 16 amino acids. The DNA for the CDR3 is TGTGCCAGCAGCGTAGAAGACTACCACTCCTACAATGAGCAGTTCTTC. Protein sequence: CASSVEDYHSYNEQFF.

This clonotype was recorded many times. The chain has TRBV30 and TRBJ2-7, with 10 bases fitting TRBD1. J lost 2 bases, V lost 4 bases, and 5 bases had no gene match. The germline V gene has CDR1 GTSNPN and CDR2 SVGIG (reference sequence). CDR3 length: 14 amino acids. The CDR3 reads CAWTRDRGTYEQYF. The CDR3 bases are TGTGCCTGGACTCGGGACAGGGGAACCTACGAGCAGTACTTC.

In its sample, this clonotype was seen a few times. A much larger clone lies a single base off, so this may be a read error. This chain joins TRBV18 and TRBJ1-1, with unresolved D. Germline CDR1 reads KGHSH; CDR2 reads LQKENI. The CDR3 has 12 amino acids. CDR3 amino acids: CASQEMNTEVFF. CDR3 sequence (DNA): TGTGCCAGCCAAGAGATGAACACTGAAGTTTTCTTT.

Notes on this clonotype: One junction end disagrees with the germline gene, perhaps due to a read error. The gene calls are TRBV20-1 and TRBJ2-2; D is perhaps TRBD1 (6 bases). There are 13 residues in the CDR3. CDR1 DFQATT and CDR2 SNEGSKA come from the germline V gene (reference sequence). CDR3: CSARQGNSGELFF. CDR3 nucleotides: TGCAGTGCTAGACAGGGGAACTCCGGGGAGCTGTTTTTT.